This T cell receptor beta chain was captured in a study of OX40 agonist ivuxolimab in advanced cancers. Looking at the study overall: Patients receiving dose escalation had hepatocellular carcinoma, melanoma, renal cell or head and neck cancer. Prior anti-PD-1, anti-PD-L1 or anti-CTLA-4 therapy did not bar entry, and less than 50% had some.

Germline CDR1 and CDR2: SGHTA and FQGNSA. The V end lost 5 bases, the J end lost 2 bases, and 14 bases lay between the germline ends. The CDR3 has 15 amino acids. Assay used: immunoSEQ multiplex PCR; TCRdb lists only in-frame clones, some missing. The sample has roughly 70,000 clones; 70% to 90% are singletons. This specimen was CD4+ or CD8+ T cells sorted from blood, taken in a trial of the OX40 agonist ivuxolimab. The receptor was derived from an adult with an advanced solid tumor such as melanoma, head and neck, liver or kidney cancer. The chain recombines TRBV7-2 with TRBJ2-3; tentative D call: TRBD2 (6 bases). The CDR3 DNA reads as TGTGCCAGCAGCCCAGTCGGCGGGACCACAGATACGCAGTATTTT. Its translation is CASSPVGGTTDTQYF.